What follows describes a single T cell receptor (beta chain). The data derive from a study of blood T cell repertoires in COVID-19. As for the study in general: What the recovered Cohort 3 donors had was two negative PCRs, clearance, or symptom resolution. Nucleic acid was either cDNA or gDNA, and it came from T cells, B-cell-depleted T cells, or PBMCs.

Those enrolled, adults aged roughly 18 to 89 years, came from under 25 US areas. The repertoire was sequenced with immunoSEQ multiplex PCR; TCRdb's copy has only in-frame clones and lacks some. The sample lists around 290,000 clones; 88% were seen once. Trimming took 2 bases from V and 0 from J, leaving 9 bases between them. The CDR3 runs to 15 residues. Germline V CDR1 and CDR2: SGHKS, YYEKEE (reference sequence). V is TRBV5-5 and J is TRBJ2-1; D possibly corresponds to TRBD2 (5 bases). The sequenced material came from PBMCs or T cells enriched from blood (not recorded which). This receptor was obtained from a woman aged 60 to 75 in a cohort exposed to, infected with or recovered from COVID-19 (not recorded which). This CDR3 is CASSLSGNSYNEQFF. The CDR3 DNA sequence: TGTGCCAGCAGCTTAAGCGGCAACTCCTACAATGAGCAGTTCTTC.